The 12 T cell receptor beta chains reported below all come from one sample, sequenced in a study of spatial heterogeneity in lung cancer. A single record per CDR3 protein comes from TCRdb applying MiXCR to the 5' RACE reads. This sample has more than 45,000 distinct CDR3 sequences, with about 5.8% found just once. Sample time point: sample taken at primary tumor resection. In each case, whole RNA from tumor, nontumor lung or frozen PBMC was sequenced unsorted. The specimen was PBMCs, collected at surgery. These receptors were collected from a male donor with early-stage non-small cell lung cancer.

This clonotype was picked up many times. V gene TRBV20-1 combines with J gene TRBJ1-1; D gene unclear. Germline-derived CDR1 and CDR2 are DFQATT and SNEGSKA (reference sequence). With 4 bases removed from V and 6 bases from J, the gap between germline ends came to 15 bases. This CDR3 contains 13 residues. The chain's CDR3 is CSAMDPVRSEAFF. CDR3 sequence (DNA): TGCAGTGCTATGGACCCCGTCCGGTCTGAAGCTTTCTTT.

This clonotype was detected ten times or more. V usage is TRBV5-1 and J usage is TRBJ2-6; possible D gene TRBD2, 5 bases. V gave up 4 bases and J gave up 0 bases, with 17 bases separating them. The CDR3 length is 18 residues. Germline V gene sequence: CDR1 SGHRS, CDR2 YFSETQ. CDR3 DNA: TGCGCCAGCAGCGCATGGTTGGACTGGAGCTCTGGGGCCAACGTCCTGACTTTC. Translation: CASSAWLDWSSGANVLTF. Filled out from reference TRBV5-1 and TRBJ2-6, the complete variable domain reads KAGVTQTPRYLIKTRGQQVTLSCSPISGHRSVSWYQQTPGQGLQFLFEYFSETQRNKGNFPGRFSGRQFSNSRSEMNVSTLELGDSALYLCASSAWLDWSSGANVLTFGAGSRLTVL.

This clonotype has ten or more counts. V and J are TRBV25-1 and TRBJ2-7, with 14 bases that match TRBD2. Germline V gives CDR1 MGHDK, CDR2 SYGVNS. Trimming at V came to 10 bases and at J to 0 bases, leaving 2 bases not matched to a gene. This CDR3 is built from 14 residues. CDR3 sequence (DNA): TGTGCCACCGGGACTAGCGGGAGCTCCTACGAGCAGTACTTC. This gives the protein CATGTSGSSYEQYF.

This clonotype was detected many times. The CDR3 spells CASSPGDSYNEQFF. CDR3 nucleotides: TGCGCCAGCAGCCCAGGGGACAGTTACAATGAGCAGTTCTTC. This chain links TRBV5-1 with TRBJ2-1, with 7 bases lining up with TRBD1. Looked up from germline, CDR1 is SGHRS and CDR2 is YFSETQ. J gave up 4 bases and V 4 bases, and 5 bases lay outside the gene matches. CDR3 size: 14 residues.

In this sample, this clonotype turned up many times. J is TRBJ2-3 and V is TRBV29-1, with TRBD2 matching over 7 bases. V dropped 3 bases and J dropped 2; count of bases not matched to a gene: 5. There are 14 residues in the CDR3. CDR1 and CDR2 (germline): SQVTM, ANQGSEA. The DNA of the CDR3 is TGCAGCGTTGACCTAGGGACTATCACAGATACGCAGTATTTT. Amino acid sequence: CSVDLGTITDTQYF.

This clonotype was seen repeatedly, ten times or more. The rearrangement links TRBV2 to TRBJ1-1, with 7 positions matching TRBD1. The CDR3 is 20 residues long. Germline values: CDR1 SNHLY, CDR2 FYNNEI. V was clipped by 5 bases and J by 1 base; unmatched bases: 22. The CDR3 nucleotides are TGTGCCAGCAGTCCCATACAGGGGTGGGGGAAAACAGGGTGGAACACTGAAGCTTTCTTT. Translating gives CASSPIQGWGKTGWNTEAFF.

This clonotype was observed many times. The chain uses TRBV2 and TRBJ2-3, with 9 bases that match TRBD2. This CDR3 comprises 16 residues. Germline V CDR1 and CDR2: SNHLY, FYNNEI. With 1 base clipped from V and 6 bases from J, the junction kept 8 bases outside the gene matches. Here the CDR3 reads CASSEGLAGWRDTQYF. CDR3 in DNA: TGTGCCAGCAGTGAAGGGCTAGCGGGATGGAGGGATACGCAGTATTTT. Supplemented by reference TRBV2 and TRBJ2-3, the full variable domain reads EPEVTQTPSHQVTQMGQEVILRCVPISNHLYFYWYRQILGQKVEFLVSFYNNEISEKSEIFDDQFSVERPDGSNFTLKIRSTKLEDSAMYFCASSEGLAGWRDTQYFGPGTRLTVL.

This clonotype was observed many times. The rearrangement joins TRBV28 to TRBJ2-5, with TRBD2 matching 8 bases. Trimming took 5 bases from V and 4 from J; bases not matched to a gene: 6. CDR1 is MDHEN and CDR2 is SYDVKM in the germline V gene. There are 14 residues in the CDR3. CDR3 region: CASSLAGGLETQYF. The CDR3 bases are TGTGCCAGCAGTCTGGCGGGAGGTTTAGAGACCCAGTACTTC.

This clonotype was counted at least ten times. This rearrangement joins TRBV14 to TRBJ1-4; the D gene is possibly TRBD1 (6 bases). The CDR3 spans 15 residues. Germline loops: CDR1 SGHDN, CDR2 FVKESK. Trimming pared 4 bases from V and 3 bases from J, leaving 12 bases between. The CDR3 region is CASSLWTAPNEKLFF. DNA for the CDR3: TGTGCCAGCAGCCTTTGGACAGCCCCTAATGAAAAACTGTTTTTT.

CDR3 sequence (DNA): TGTGCCAGCAGTTTTTCTTGGCAGAACACCGGGGAGCTGTTTTTT. Its protein product is CASSFSWQNTGELFF. The chain recombines TRBV12-3 or TRBV12-4 with TRBJ2-2; D unclear. V was trimmed by 3 bases and J by 1 base, leaving 9 bases between them. This CDR3 contains 15 residues.

At least ten counts were recorded for this clonotype. V usage is TRBV6-1 and J usage is TRBJ1-6; unclear D gene. V was shortened by 0 bases and J by 7 bases, with 16 bases between the two germline ends. The CDR3 is made up of 17 amino acids. Germline CDR1 is MNHNS and CDR2 is SASEGT. In nucleotides, the CDR3 is TGTGCCAGCAGTGAAGCGAGGGCTCGTACTTTGAATTCACCCCTCCACTTT. Its protein is CASSEARARTLNSPLHF.

This clonotype occurred many times. The rearrangement links TRBV27 to TRBJ1-5; D call uncertain. Trimming took off 3 bases at V and 0 bases at J, with 9 bases between the two ends. Germline lookup yields CDR1 MNHEY and CDR2 SMNVEV (reference sequence). The CDR3 sequence is 15 residues long. CDR3 sequence reads: CASSFKSNSNQPQHF. The CDR3 bases are TGTGCCAGCAGTTTTAAATCTAATAGCAATCAGCCCCAGCATTTT.